The sequence of this T cell receptor beta chain was determined in a study of blood T cell repertoires in COVID-19. The CDR3 extends over 15 amino acids. With V trimmed by 1 base and J by 3 bases, 1 base remained unmatched. Germline V gene sequence: CDR1 KGHDR, CDR2 SFDVKD. Libraries were prepared by immunoSEQ multiplex PCR; TCRdb keeps only in-frame clonotypes and omits some of them. In the table there are hundreds of thousands of clones, more than 80% of which are singletons. The chain has TRBV24-1 and TRBJ2-3; 9 bases agree with TRBD1. The material sequenced was peripheral blood. The sequence was obtained from a woman aged 18-29 years with acute or convalescent COVID-19. The CDR3 sequence: CATSDFGQGTDTQYF. CDR3 DNA: TGTGCCACCAGTGATTTCGGACAGGGGACAGATACGCAGTATTTT.